This T cell receptor (beta chain) was sequenced for a study of cytomegalovirus exposure and HLA in healthy donors. General study points: In a later analysis, a genetic analysis reported fewer productive-TCR N-insertions in an Asian-associated ancestry cluster than the cohort average.

The PCR employed 60 Vbeta primers together with 13 Jbeta primers. The method was immunoSEQ multiplex PCR; TCRdb's version includes in-frame clones alone and lacks a portion of them. The sample records around 130,000 clones, roughly 87% being singletons. To note about this clone: What it binds is not known. A junction end diverges from the germline sequence, so it may reflect a read error.

Germline V CDR1 and CDR2: MDHEN, SYDVKM. The CDR3 extends over 9 amino acids. The chain carries TRBV28 and TRBJ1-4, with D uncertain. This clonotype originated in a woman younger than 35 in good health and CMV-seronegative. The sample was PBMCs. CDR3 bases: TGTGCCAGCAGGGTGACAACCTCCTTT. Residues: CASRVTTSF. The full variable domain, with the rest looked up from reference TRBV28 and TRBJ1-4, is DVKVTQSSRYLVKRTGEKVFLECVQDMDHENMFWYRQDPGLGLRLIYFSYDVKMKEKGDIPEGYSVSREKKERFSLILESASTNQTSMYLCASRVTTSFGSGTQLSVL.